The present TCR beta chain was sequenced within a study of cytomegalovirus exposure and HLA in healthy donors. The CDR3 loop spans 15 amino acids. Germline CDR1 and CDR2: SEHNR and FQNEAQ (reference sequence). The V gene lost 5 bases and the J gene lost 0 bases, with 13 bases spanning the gap. PCR involved 60 Vbeta and 13 Jbeta primers. Profiling relied on immunoSEQ multiplex PCR, and the TCRdb table lists in-frame clones only, not all of them. Counted here are about 160,000 clones, 81% occurring once; the ten biggest clones make up 1.5% to 2%. Sample: PBMCs. This sequence joins TRBV7-9 and TRBJ1-1; a possible D gene is TRBD1 (5 bases). The TCR comes from a woman under 30 in good health and CMV-seronegative. This chain's CDR3 is CASSDPTEVNTEAFF. As DNA, the CDR3 is TGTGCCAGCAGCGACCCGACAGAGGTGAACACTGAAGCTTTCTTT.